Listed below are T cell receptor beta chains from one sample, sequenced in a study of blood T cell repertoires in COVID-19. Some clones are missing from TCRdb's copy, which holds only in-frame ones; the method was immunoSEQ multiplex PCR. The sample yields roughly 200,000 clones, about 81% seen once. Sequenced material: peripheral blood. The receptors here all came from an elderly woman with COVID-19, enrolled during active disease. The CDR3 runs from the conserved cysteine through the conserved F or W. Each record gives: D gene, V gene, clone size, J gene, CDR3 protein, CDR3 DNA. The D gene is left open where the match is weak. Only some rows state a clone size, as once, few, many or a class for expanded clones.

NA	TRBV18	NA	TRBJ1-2	CASSPNQGRDYGYTF	TGTGCCAGCTCACCAAACCAGGGGAGGGACTATGGCTACACCTTC
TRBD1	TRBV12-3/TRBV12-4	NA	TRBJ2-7	CASSSGTVYEQYF	TGTGCCAGCAGTTCCGGGACAGTCTACGAGCAGTACTTC
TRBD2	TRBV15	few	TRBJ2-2	CATSRPGLVAGELFF	TGTGCCACCAGCAGACCGGGACTAGTAGCCGGGGAGCTGTTTTTT
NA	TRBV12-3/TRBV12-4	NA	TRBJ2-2	CANRKEGTGELFF	TGTGCCAACCGAAAAGAGGGCACCGGGGAGCTGTTTTTT
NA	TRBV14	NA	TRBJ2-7	CASSQELHSSYEQYF	TGTGCCAGCAGCCAAGAATTGCATAGCTCCTACGAGCAGTACTTC
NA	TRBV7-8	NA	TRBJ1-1	CASSPWFEVNTEAFF	TGTGCCAGCAGCCCCTGGTTCGAGGTGAACACTGAAGCTTTCTTT
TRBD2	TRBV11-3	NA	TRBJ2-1	CASSLAGGQARNEQFF	TGTGCCAGCAGCTTAGCGGGGGGGCAAGCACGGAATGAGCAGTTCTTC
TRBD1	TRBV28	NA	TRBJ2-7	CASTLTGNVYEQYF	TGTGCCAGCACTTTGACAGGGAACGTCTACGAGCAGTACTTC
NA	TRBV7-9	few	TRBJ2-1	CASSLGLLVEQFF	TGTGCCAGCAGCTTGGGGCTCCTCGTGGAGCAGTTCTTC
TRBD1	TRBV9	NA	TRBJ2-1	CASSVGDRGFNEQFF	TGTGCCAGCAGCGTGGGGGACAGGGGGTTTAATGAGCAGTTCTTC
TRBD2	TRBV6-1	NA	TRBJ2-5	CASKELADQETQYF	TGTGCCAGCAAAGAACTAGCGGACCAAGAGACCCAGTACTTC
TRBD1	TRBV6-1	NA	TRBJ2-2	CASSDLRTGFTGELFF	TGTGCCAGCAGTGACCTCCGGACAGGTTTTACCGGGGAGCTGTTTTTT
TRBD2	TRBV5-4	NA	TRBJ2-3	CASRSSGSTDTQYF	TGTGCCAGCAGGTCTAGCGGGAGCACAGATACGCAGTATTTT
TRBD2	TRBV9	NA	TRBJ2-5	CASSPLRGRETETQYF	TGTGCCAGCAGCCCCCTCCGGGGGAGGGAGACAGAGACCCAGTACTTC
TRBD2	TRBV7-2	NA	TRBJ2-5	CASSLIPAGGIETQYF	TGTGCCAGCAGCTTAATTCCAGCGGGGGGGATAGAGACCCAGTACTTC
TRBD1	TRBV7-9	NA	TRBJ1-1	CASRYHPRDRRTEAFF	TGTGCCAGCAGATACCACCCCCGGGACAGGAGGACTGAAGCTTTCTTT
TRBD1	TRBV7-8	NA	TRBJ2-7	CASRDRGPYEQYF	TGTGCCAGCAGGGACAGGGGCCCCTACGAGCAGTACTTC
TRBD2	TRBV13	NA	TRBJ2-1	CASSLPGLAFNEQFF	TGTGCCAGCAGCCTTCCGGGACTAGCGTTCAATGAGCAGTTCTTC
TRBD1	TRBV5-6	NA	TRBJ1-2	CASSLASRGYLGGYTF	TGTGCCAGCAGCTTGGCGTCCAGGGGGTATCTCGGGGGCTACACCTTC
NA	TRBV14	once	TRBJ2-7	CASSLGPRGEQYF	TGTGCCAGCAGCCTAGGGCCTAGGGGCGAGCAGTACTTC
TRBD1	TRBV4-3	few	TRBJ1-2	CASSQVRQGASYGYTF	TGCGCCAGCAGCCAAGTCAGGCAGGGGGCTAGCTATGGCTACACCTTC
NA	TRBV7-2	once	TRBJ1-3	CASSLARQGFGNTIYF	TGTGCCAGCAGCTTAGCGCGGCAGGGGTTTGGAAACACCATATATTTT
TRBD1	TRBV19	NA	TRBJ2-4	CASRPGQGAGQTNIQYF	TGTGCCAGTAGACCGGGACAGGGGGCTGGCCAAACTAACATTCAGTACTTC
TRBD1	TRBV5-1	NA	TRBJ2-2	CASSLRTGVIELFF	TGCGCCAGCAGCCTCCGGACAGGGGTGATTGAGCTGTTTTTT
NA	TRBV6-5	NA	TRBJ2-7	CASSYQRAGYEQYF	TGTGCCAGCAGTTATCAGCGCGCCGGCTACGAGCAGTACTTC
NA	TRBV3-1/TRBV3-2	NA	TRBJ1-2	CASSFLPGGTYGYTF	TGTGCCAGCAGCTTCCTCCCGGGAGGGACCTATGGCTACACCTTC